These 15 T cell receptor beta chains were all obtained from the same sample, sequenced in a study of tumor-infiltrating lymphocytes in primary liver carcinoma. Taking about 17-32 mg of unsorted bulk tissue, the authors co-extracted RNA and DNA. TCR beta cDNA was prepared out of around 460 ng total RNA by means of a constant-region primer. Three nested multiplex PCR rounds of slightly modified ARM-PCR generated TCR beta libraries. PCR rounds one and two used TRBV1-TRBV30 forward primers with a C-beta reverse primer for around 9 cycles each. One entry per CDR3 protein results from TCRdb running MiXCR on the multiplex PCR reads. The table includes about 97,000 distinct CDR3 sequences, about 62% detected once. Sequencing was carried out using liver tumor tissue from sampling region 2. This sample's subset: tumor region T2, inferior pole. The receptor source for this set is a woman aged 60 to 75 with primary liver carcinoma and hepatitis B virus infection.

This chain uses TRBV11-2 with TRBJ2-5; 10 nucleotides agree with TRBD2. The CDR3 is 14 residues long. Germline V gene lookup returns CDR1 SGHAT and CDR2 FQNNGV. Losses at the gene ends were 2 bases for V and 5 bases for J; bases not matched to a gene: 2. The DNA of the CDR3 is TGTGCCAGCAGCTTACGAGCGGGAGGGGAGACCCAGTACTTC. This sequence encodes CASSLRAGGETQYF.

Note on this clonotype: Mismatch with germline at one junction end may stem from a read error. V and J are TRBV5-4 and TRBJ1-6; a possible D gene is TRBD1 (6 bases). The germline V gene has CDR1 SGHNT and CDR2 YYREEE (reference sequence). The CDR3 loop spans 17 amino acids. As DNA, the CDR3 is TGTGCCAGCAGCTTGGGAGCGTCCGGGGGCTCGCGGTCAACCCTCCATTTT. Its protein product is CASSLGASGGSRSTLHF.

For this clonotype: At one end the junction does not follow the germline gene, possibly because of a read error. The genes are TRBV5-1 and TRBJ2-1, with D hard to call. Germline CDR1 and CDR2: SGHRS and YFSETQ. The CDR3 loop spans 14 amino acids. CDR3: CASSLGPEYNEKFF. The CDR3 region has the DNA TGCGCCAGCAGCCTAGGTCCAGAATACAATGAGAAGTTCTTC. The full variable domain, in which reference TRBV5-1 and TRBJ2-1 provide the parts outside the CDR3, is KAGVTQTPRYLIKTRGQQVTLSCSPISGHRSVSWYQQTPGQGLQFLFEYFSETQRNKGNFPGRFSGRQFSNSRSEMNVSTLELGDSALYLCASSLGPEYNEKFFGPGTRLTVL.

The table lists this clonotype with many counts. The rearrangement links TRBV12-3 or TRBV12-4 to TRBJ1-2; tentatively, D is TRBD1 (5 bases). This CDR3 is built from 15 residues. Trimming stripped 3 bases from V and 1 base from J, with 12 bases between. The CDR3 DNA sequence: TGTGCCAGCAGTTTGTCGGGGCCGCTTAACTATGGCTACACCTTC. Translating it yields CASSLSGPLNYGYTF.

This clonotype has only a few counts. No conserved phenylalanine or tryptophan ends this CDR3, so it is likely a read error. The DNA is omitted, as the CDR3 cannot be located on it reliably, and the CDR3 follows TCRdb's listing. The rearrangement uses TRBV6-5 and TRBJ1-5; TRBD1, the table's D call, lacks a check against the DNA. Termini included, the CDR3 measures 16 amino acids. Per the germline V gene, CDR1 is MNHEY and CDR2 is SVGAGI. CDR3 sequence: CASKIPGQGAMKPQHY.

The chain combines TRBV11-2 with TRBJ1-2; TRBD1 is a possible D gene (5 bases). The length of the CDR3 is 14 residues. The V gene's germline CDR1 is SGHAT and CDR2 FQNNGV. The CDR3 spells CASGPQRGDRGHTF. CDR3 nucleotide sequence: TGTGCTAGCGGCCCTCAAAGGGGAGATAGGGGCCACACCTTC.

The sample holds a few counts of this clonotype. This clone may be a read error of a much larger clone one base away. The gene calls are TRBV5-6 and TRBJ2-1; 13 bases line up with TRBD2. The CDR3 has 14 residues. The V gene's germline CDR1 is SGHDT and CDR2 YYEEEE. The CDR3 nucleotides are TGTGCCAACAGCTCGCGGACTAGCGGGAGTTTCCAGTTCTTC. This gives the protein CANSSRTSGSFQFF.

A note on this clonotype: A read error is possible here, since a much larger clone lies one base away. In DNA form, the CDR3 reads TGTGCCAGCAGTTCGGCTTACGGCGCAGATACGCAGTATTTT. Translation gives CASSSAYGADTQYF. The V gene is TRBV28, the J gene TRBJ2-3, with D uncertain. This CDR3 contains 14 residues. The germline V and J ends were trimmed by 4 bases and 4 bases, with 12 bases remaining between them. In germline, CDR1 is MDHEN, CDR2 SYDVKM.

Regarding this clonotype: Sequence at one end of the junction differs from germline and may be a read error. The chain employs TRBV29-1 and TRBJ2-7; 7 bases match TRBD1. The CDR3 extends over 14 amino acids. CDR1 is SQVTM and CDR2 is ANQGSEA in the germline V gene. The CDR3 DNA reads TGCAGCGTTGACTCGACAGGGTGTCCCTACAAGCAGTACTTC. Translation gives CSVDSTGCPYKQYF.

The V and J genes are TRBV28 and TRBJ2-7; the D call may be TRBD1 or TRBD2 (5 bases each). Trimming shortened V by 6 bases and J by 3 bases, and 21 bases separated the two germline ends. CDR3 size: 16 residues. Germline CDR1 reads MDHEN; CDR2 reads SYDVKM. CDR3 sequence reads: CASSSTGTRVIYEQYF. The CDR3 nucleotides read TGTGCCAGCAGCTCGACCGGGACGAGGGTAATCTACGAGCAGTACTTC.

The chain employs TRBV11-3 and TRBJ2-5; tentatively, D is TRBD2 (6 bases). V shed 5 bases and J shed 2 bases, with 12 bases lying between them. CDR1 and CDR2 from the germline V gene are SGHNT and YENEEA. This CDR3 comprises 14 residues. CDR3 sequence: CASSHGGSQETQYF. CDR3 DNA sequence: TGTGCCAGCAGCCATGGGGGGAGTCAAGAGACCCAGTACTTC.

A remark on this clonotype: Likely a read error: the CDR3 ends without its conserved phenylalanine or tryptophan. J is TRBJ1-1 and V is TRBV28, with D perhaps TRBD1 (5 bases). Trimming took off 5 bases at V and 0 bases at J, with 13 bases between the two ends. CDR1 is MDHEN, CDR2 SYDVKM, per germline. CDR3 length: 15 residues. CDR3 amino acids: CASSGRTPVNTEAFY. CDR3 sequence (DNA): TGTGCCAGCAGTGGAAGGACACCAGTGAACACTGAAGCTTTCTAT.

CDR3 sequence: CSVLDRNTEAFF. The CDR3 DNA reads TGCAGCGTTTTGGACAGGAACACTGAAGCTTTCTTT. J is TRBJ1-1 and V is TRBV29-1; D might be TRBD1 (6 bases). This CDR3 region has 12 residues. CDR1 and CDR2 from the germline V gene are SQVTM and ANQGSEA. Trimming took off 5 bases at V and 1 base at J, with 8 bases between the two ends.

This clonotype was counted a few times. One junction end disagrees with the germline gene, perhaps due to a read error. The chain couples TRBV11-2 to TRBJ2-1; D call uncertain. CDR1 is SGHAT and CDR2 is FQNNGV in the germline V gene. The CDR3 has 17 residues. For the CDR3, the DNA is TGTGCCAGCAGCTTGAATGCTGCACCATTCTCCTGCAATGAGCAGTTCTTC. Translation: CASSLNAAPFSCNEQFF. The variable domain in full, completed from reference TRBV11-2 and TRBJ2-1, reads EAGVAQSPRYKIIEKRQSVAFWCNPISGHATLYWYQQILGQGPKLLIQFQNNGVVDDSQLPKDRFSAERLKGVDSTLKIQPAKLEDSAVYLCASSLNAAPFSCNEQFFGPGTRLTVL.

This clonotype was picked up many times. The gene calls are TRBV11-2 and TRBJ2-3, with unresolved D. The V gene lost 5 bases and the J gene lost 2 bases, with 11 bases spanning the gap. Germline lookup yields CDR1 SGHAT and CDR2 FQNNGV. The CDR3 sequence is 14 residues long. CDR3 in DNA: TGTGCCAGCAGCCCCATCCTTAACACAGATACGCAGTATTTT. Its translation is CASSPILNTDTQYF.